Listed below are T cell receptor beta chains from one sample, sequenced in a study of blood T cell repertoires in COVID-19. TCRdb's copy holds only in-frame clones and misses some; the assay was immunoSEQ multiplex PCR. The data contain about 240,000 clones, more than 75% of them singletons. The sequenced sample consisted of peripheral blood. The receptors originated from an older woman with active or convalescent COVID-19. CDR3s include the opening cysteine and the closing phenylalanine or tryptophan. A D gene is named only where the DNA matches it firmly. Size values are once, few and many counts, or a class for expanded clones, and some rows have none.

v_call: TRBV6-4; d_call: TRBD1; j_call: TRBJ1-5; clone_size: .; cdr3_nt: TGTGCCAGCAGTGAGCATCAGGGGGCCCTCAATCAGCCCCAGCATTTT; cdr3_aa: CASSEHQGALNQPQHF
v_call: TRBV3-1/TRBV3-2; d_call: TRBD1; j_call: TRBJ1-6; clone_size: .; cdr3_nt: TGTGCCAGCAGCCAAGACGAGCCTTGGACAGGGGGCTTGGATTCACCCCTCCACTTT; cdr3_aa: CASSQDEPWTGGLDSPLHF
v_call: TRBV7-2; d_call: .; j_call: TRBJ2-5; clone_size: .; cdr3_nt: TGTGCCAGCAGTCCTGGGGGGGCCCGAGAGACCCAGTACTTC; cdr3_aa: CASSPGGARETQYF
v_call: TRBV2; d_call: TRBD1; j_call: TRBJ2-2; clone_size: .; cdr3_nt: TGTGCCAGCAACCCCCGGACAGGCGGCACCGGGGAGCTGTTTTTT; cdr3_aa: CASNPRTGGTGELFF
v_call: TRBV15; d_call: .; j_call: TRBJ2-3; clone_size: .; cdr3_nt: TGTGCCACCAGCAGATCCCTCGGTGGGGACTTAAGCACAGATACGCAGTATTTT; cdr3_aa: CATSRSLGGDLSTDTQYF
v_call: TRBV18; d_call: TRBD1; j_call: TRBJ1-6; clone_size: .; cdr3_nt: TGTGCCAGCTCACCTGGGGGACAGGGGGGCTCACCCCTCCACTTT; cdr3_aa: CASSPGGQGGSPLHF
v_call: TRBV6-5; d_call: TRBD2; j_call: TRBJ2-3; clone_size: .; cdr3_nt: TGTGCCAGCAGTCACGTCGGGGGGGCATCTGATACGCAGTATTTT; cdr3_aa: CASSHVGGASDTQYF
v_call: TRBV27; d_call: TRBD1; j_call: TRBJ1-2; clone_size: .; cdr3_nt: TGTGCCAGCAGGGGGACAGAGCAAATATATGGCTACACCTTC; cdr3_aa: CASRGTEQIYGYTF
v_call: TRBV6-2/TRBV6-3; d_call: TRBD2; j_call: TRBJ2-3; clone_size: .; cdr3_nt: TGTGCCAGCAGTTACTCGAAGGGTAGCGGGGCGATAAGCACAGATACGCAGTATTTT; cdr3_aa: CASSYSKGSGAISTDTQYF
v_call: TRBV7-6; d_call: .; j_call: TRBJ1-6; clone_size: many; cdr3_nt: TGTGCCAGCGCCTCCCAGGGAGGTAGATCACCCCTCCACTTT; cdr3_aa: CASASQGGRSPLHF
v_call: TRBV5-6; d_call: .; j_call: TRBJ2-5; clone_size: .; cdr3_nt: TGTGCCAGCAGCTTCTGGACGGGACAAGAGACCCAGTACTTC; cdr3_aa: CASSFWTGQETQYF
v_call: TRBV6-6; d_call: .; j_call: TRBJ2-1; clone_size: .; cdr3_nt: TGTGCCAGCAGTTTCTTCTACAATGAGCAGTTCTTC; cdr3_aa: CASSFFYNEQFF
v_call: TRBV9; d_call: .; j_call: TRBJ2-7; clone_size: once; cdr3_nt: TGTGCCAGCAGCGTAGGGGTTACTGGAGGCTACGAGCAGTACTTC; cdr3_aa: CASSVGVTGGYEQYF
v_call: TRBV3-1/TRBV3-2; d_call: .; j_call: TRBJ2-7; clone_size: .; cdr3_nt: TGTGCCAGCAGCCTCCAAGGGGGCGAGCAGTACTTC; cdr3_aa: CASSLQGGEQYF
v_call: TRBV6-5; d_call: .; j_call: TRBJ2-7; clone_size: .; cdr3_nt: TGTGCCAGCAGCCAAACCGACACCAGCTCCTACGAGCAGTACTTC; cdr3_aa: CASSQTDTSSYEQYF
v_call: TRBV7-9; d_call: .; j_call: TRBJ1-2; clone_size: .; cdr3_nt: TGTGCCAGCAGCTTATGGCCGGAGGATAGGGGCTACACCTTC; cdr3_aa: CASSLWPEDRGYTF
v_call: TRBV6-5; d_call: .; j_call: TRBJ2-1; clone_size: .; cdr3_nt: TGTGCCAGCAGTTACTCTTTCAGGGGTGGCAATGAGCAGTTCTTC; cdr3_aa: CASSYSFRGGNEQFF
v_call: TRBV3-1/TRBV3-2; d_call: .; j_call: TRBJ1-6; clone_size: .; cdr3_nt: TGTGCCAGCAGCCGAGGGAGCTCCTATAATTCACCCCTCCACTTT; cdr3_aa: CASSRGSSYNSPLHF
v_call: TRBV24-1; d_call: TRBD2; j_call: TRBJ2-1; clone_size: .; cdr3_nt: TGTGCCACCAGTGATACTAGCGGGGGGAGGTATGAGCAGTTCTTC; cdr3_aa: CATSDTSGGRYEQFF
v_call: TRBV5-1; d_call: .; j_call: TRBJ1-6; clone_size: .; cdr3_nt: TGCGCCAGCAGCGGTGGGCAGGCTAATTCACCCCTCCACTTT; cdr3_aa: CASSGGQANSPLHF
v_call: TRBV6-6; d_call: TRBD1; j_call: TRBJ1-2; clone_size: .; cdr3_nt: TGTGCCAGCAGGGGATGGGACAGGGGGTATGGCTACACCTTC; cdr3_aa: CASRGWDRGYGYTF
v_call: TRBV3-1/TRBV3-2; d_call: .; j_call: TRBJ1-5; clone_size: few; cdr3_nt: TGTGCCAGCAGCCAAGATACGCAGTCCTGGAGGGCCCAGCATTTT; cdr3_aa: CASSQDTQSWRAQHF
v_call: TRBV13; d_call: TRBD2; j_call: TRBJ2-5; clone_size: .; cdr3_nt: TGTGCCAGCAGCTTTCTAGCGGGGGGGCGTGAGACCCAGTACTTC; cdr3_aa: CASSFLAGGRETQYF
v_call: TRBV5-1; d_call: .; j_call: TRBJ2-2; clone_size: .; cdr3_nt: TGCGCCAGCAGCTTGTCTATGATGTGGAACACCGGGGAGCTGTTTTTT; cdr3_aa: CASSLSMMWNTGELFF
v_call: TRBV6-5; d_call: .; j_call: TRBJ1-5; clone_size: few; cdr3_nt: TGTGCCAGCAGGACGGGAAATCAGCCCCAGCATTTT; cdr3_aa: CASRTGNQPQHF
v_call: TRBV4-3; d_call: .; j_call: TRBJ1-1; clone_size: .; cdr3_nt: TGCGCCAGCAGCCAAGATAGTGCGGAAACTGAAGCTTTCTTT; cdr3_aa: CASSQDSAETEAFF
v_call: TRBV6-5; d_call: .; j_call: TRBJ2-7; clone_size: .; cdr3_nt: TGTGCCAGCAGTTATACTCCCTACGAGCAGTACTTC; cdr3_aa: CASSYTPYEQYF
v_call: TRBV4-1; d_call: .; j_call: TRBJ2-3; clone_size: .; cdr3_nt: TGCGCCAGCAGCCAAGATCCGCAGGGTCAGTTAGATACGCAGTATTTT; cdr3_aa: CASSQDPQGQLDTQYF
v_call: TRBV7-3; d_call: TRBD1; j_call: TRBJ1-2; clone_size: .; cdr3_nt: TGTGCCAGCAGCCCCGGACAGGGGGAAGGCTACACCTTC; cdr3_aa: CASSPGQGEGYTF
v_call: TRBV23-1; d_call: TRBD2; j_call: TRBJ2-4; clone_size: .; cdr3_nt: TGCGCCAGCAGTCTCCTCACACTAGCGCTCGGAAACATTCAGTACTTC; cdr3_aa: CASSLLTLALGNIQYF
v_call: TRBV19; d_call: .; j_call: TRBJ1-6; clone_size: .; cdr3_nt: TGTGCCAGTAGTAATTATAGGGGGTTAAATTCACCCCTCCACTTT; cdr3_aa: CASSNYRGLNSPLHF
v_call: TRBV11-2; d_call: .; j_call: TRBJ1-6; clone_size: .; cdr3_nt: TGTGCCAGCAGCTTAAAATTGAACGGTTCACCCCTCCACTTT; cdr3_aa: CASSLKLNGSPLHF
v_call: TRBV3-1/TRBV3-2; d_call: TRBD1; j_call: TRBJ1-4; clone_size: .; cdr3_nt: TGTGCCAGCAGCCAAGTAGGACAGGGGAACGAAAAACTGTTTTTT; cdr3_aa: CASSQVGQGNEKLFF
v_call: TRBV4-1; d_call: .; j_call: TRBJ2-2; clone_size: .; cdr3_nt: TGCGCCAGCAGCCAAGTCCAGGGGACCTACACCGGGGAGCTGTTTTTT; cdr3_aa: CASSQVQGTYTGELFF
v_call: TRBV6-5; d_call: TRBD1; j_call: TRBJ1-5; clone_size: few; cdr3_nt: TGTGCCAGCAGCCGGGGACAGGGTGATCAGCCCCAGCATTTT; cdr3_aa: CASSRGQGDQPQHF
v_call: TRBV7-6; d_call: .; j_call: TRBJ2-7; clone_size: .; cdr3_nt: TGTGCCAGCAGCCGTTACCGGGACTCCCCCCCCCTGGAGCAGTACTTC; cdr3_aa: CASSRYRDSPPLEQYF
v_call: TRBV5-1; d_call: TRBD1; j_call: TRBJ1-1; clone_size: .; cdr3_nt: TGCGCCAGCGGCGCACGAACAGGGGCTGAAGCTTTCTTT; cdr3_aa: CASGARTGAEAFF